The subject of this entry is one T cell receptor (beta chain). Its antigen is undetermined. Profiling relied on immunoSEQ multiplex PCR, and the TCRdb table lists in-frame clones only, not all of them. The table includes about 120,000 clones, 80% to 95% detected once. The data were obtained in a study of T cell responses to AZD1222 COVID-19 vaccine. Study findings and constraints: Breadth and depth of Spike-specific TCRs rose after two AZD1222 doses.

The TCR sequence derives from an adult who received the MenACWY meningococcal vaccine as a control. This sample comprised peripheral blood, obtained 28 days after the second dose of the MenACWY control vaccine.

For the CDR3, the DNA is TGTGCCAGCAGAAAGACAGGGAATAATTCACCCCTCCACTTT. This gives the protein CASRKTGNNSPLHF. The V and J genes are TRBV19 and TRBJ1-6; TRBD1 agrees at 7 bases. V lost 9 bases to trimming and J lost 5 bases; unmatched junction nucleotides: 7. The CDR3 is 14 residues long. Germline V gives CDR1 LNHDA, CDR2 SQIVND (reference sequence).